The clone carrying this T cell receptor beta chain was observed a handful of times. The CDR3 has 19 residues. V was shortened by 6 bases and J by 2 bases, with 27 bases between the two germline ends. Germline V lookup: CDR1 SGHDT, CDR2 YYEEEE. These data come from a study of early T cells in non-severe SARS-CoV-2 infection. Each cDNA molecule carried a unique molecular identifier. One entry per CDR3 protein, called by TCRdb with MiXCR from the 5' RACE reads. The table records 65,000 to 70,000 distinct CDR3 sequences, 12% of them present only once. This clonotype was obtained from an adult who was a healthcare worker with PCR-confirmed SARS-CoV-2 infection or an uninfected control (not recorded which). The rearrangement joins TRBV5-6 to TRBJ2-1, with a tentative D call TRBD2 (5 bases). Material: whole blood. Here the CDR3 reads CASISGGSVGNRPYNEQFF. In nucleotides, the CDR3 is TGTGCCAGCATCTCAGGCGGGTCTGTAGGGAACCGACCCTACAATGAGCAGTTCTTC. The whole variable domain, filled in from reference TRBV5-6 and TRBJ2-1, reads DAGVTQSPTHLIKTRGQQVTLRCSPKSGHDTVSWYQQALGQGPQFIFQYYEEEERQRGNFPDRFSGHQFPNYSSELNVNALLLGDSALYLCASISGGSVGNRPYNEQFFGPGTRLTVL.